This TCR beta chain stems from a study of blood T cell repertoires in COVID-19. About the study: Specimens from acute and convalescent COVID-19 originated in the United States, Italy and Spain.

CDR1 is MGHDK, CDR2 SYGVNS, per germline. Deletions cut 1 base from V and 11 bases from J, with 17 bases between. The CDR3 sequence is 14 residues long. How the authors handled the data: Nucleated cell number was recorded as an estimate derived from reference gene primer amplification. TCRdb's table, derived via immunoSEQ multiplex PCR, lists solely in-frame clones and lacks some. V and J calls and clone size are as listed in that table; D and trimming were resolved from the DNA. The sample includes 99,000 or so clones, around 86% of them seen just once. Sequencing used peripheral blood. This TCR came from a man aged 45-65 years with acute or convalescent COVID-19. The chain is built from TRBV25-1 and TRBJ1-1, with a tentative D call TRBD1 (5 bases). CDR3 DNA: TGTGCCAGCAGTGAATCCGGCCAGGGCGACATGGCTTTCTTT. The encoded protein is CASSESGQGDMAFF.